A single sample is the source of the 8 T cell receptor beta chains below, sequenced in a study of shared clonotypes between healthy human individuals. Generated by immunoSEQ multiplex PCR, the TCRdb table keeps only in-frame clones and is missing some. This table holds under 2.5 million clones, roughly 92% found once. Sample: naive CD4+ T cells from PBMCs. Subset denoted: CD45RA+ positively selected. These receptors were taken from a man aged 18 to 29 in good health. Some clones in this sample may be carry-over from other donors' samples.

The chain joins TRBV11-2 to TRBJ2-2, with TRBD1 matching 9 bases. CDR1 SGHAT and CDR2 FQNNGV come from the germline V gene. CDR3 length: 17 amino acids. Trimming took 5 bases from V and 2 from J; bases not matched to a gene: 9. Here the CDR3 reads CASSESTGGPNTGELFF. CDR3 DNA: TGTGCCAGCAGCGAAAGCACAGGGGGCCCAAACACCGGGGAGCTGTTTTTT.

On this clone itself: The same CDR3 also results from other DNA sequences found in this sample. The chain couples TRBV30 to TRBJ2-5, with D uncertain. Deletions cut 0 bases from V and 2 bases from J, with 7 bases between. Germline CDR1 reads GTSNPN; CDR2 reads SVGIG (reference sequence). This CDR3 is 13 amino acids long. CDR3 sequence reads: CAWSVMGQETQYF. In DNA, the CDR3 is TGTGCCTGGAGTGTAATGGGACAAGAGACCCAGTACTTC.

The DNA for the CDR3 is TGTGCCACCAGCAAGCGGCAGGGCGAGGGAGAGACCCAGTACTTC. Translating it yields CATSKRQGEGETQYF. The chain couples TRBV15 to TRBJ2-5; D may correspond to TRBD1 or TRBD2 (5 bases each). This CDR3 has 15 amino acids. Germline V gene lookup returns CDR1 LNHNV and CDR2 YYDKDF (reference sequence). V was cut by 4 bases and J by 4 bases, with 16 bases left in between.

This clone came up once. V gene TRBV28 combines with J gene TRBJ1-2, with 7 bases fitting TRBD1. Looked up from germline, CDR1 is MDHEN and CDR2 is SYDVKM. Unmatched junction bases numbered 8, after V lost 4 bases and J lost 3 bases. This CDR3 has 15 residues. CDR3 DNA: TGTGCCAGCAGTTCCGGACAGGTGACCTACTATGGCTACACCTTC. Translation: CASSSGQVTYYGYTF.

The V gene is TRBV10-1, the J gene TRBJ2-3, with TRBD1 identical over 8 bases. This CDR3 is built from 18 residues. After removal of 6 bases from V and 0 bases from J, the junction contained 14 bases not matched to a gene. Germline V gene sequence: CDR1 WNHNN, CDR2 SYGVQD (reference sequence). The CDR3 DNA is TGCGCCAGCAGGGCGGGACAGGCTTCTTCTGCTAGCACAGATACGCAGTATTTT. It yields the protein CASRAGQASSASTDTQYF.

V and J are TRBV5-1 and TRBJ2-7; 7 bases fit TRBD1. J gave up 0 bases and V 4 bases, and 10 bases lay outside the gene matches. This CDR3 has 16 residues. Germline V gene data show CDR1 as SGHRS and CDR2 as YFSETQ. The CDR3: CASSPQRDSYSYEQYF. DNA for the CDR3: TGCGCCAGCAGCCCTCAGAGGGACAGCTACTCCTACGAGCAGTACTTC.

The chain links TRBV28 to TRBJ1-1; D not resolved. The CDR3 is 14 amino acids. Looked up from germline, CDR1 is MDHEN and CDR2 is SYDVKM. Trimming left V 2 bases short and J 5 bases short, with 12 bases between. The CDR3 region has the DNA TGTGCCAGCAGTTTAATGGCCATTAAGACTGAAGCTTTCTTT. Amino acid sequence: CASSLMAIKTEAFF.

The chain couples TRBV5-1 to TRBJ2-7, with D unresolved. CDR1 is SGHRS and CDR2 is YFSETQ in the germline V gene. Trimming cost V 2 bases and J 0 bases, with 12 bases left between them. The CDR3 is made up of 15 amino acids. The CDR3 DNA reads TGCGCCAGCAGCTTCACGGGCCTGACCTCCTACGAGCAGTACTTC. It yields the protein CASSFTGLTSYEQYF.